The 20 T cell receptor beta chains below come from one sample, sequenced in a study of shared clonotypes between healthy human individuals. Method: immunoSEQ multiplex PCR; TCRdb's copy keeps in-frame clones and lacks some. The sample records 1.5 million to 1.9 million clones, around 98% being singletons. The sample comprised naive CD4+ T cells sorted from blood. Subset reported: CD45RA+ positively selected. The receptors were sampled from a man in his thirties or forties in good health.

This CDR3 reads CASSEFGGNSYNEQFF. DNA of the CDR3: TGTGCCAGCAGTGAATTTGGCGGGAACTCCTACAATGAGCAGTTCTTC. The chain couples TRBV6-1 to TRBJ2-1; weak D call: TRBD2 (6 bases). This CDR3 is built from 16 residues. Germline CDR1 reads MNHNS; CDR2 reads SASEGT. V lost 2 bases, J lost 0 bases, and 11 bases lay in between.

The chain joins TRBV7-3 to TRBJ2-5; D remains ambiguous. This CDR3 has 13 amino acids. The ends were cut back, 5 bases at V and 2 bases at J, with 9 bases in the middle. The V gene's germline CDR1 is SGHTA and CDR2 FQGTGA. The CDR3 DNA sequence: TGTGCCAGCAGCGTGGACGGACAAGAGACCCAGTACTTC. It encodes CASSVDGQETQYF.

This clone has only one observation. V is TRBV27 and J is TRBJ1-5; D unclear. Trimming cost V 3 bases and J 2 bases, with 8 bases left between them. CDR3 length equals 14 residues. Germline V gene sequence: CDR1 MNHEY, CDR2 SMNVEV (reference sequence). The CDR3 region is CASSFGQGNQPQHF. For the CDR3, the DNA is TGTGCCAGCAGTTTTGGGCAGGGCAATCAGCCCCAGCATTTT.

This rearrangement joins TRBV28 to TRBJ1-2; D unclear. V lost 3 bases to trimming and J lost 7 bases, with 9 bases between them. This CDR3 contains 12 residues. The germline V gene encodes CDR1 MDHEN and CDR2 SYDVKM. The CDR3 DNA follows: TGTGCCAGCAGTTTTCCGGCGAGTGGCTACACCTTC. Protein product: CASSFPASGYTF.

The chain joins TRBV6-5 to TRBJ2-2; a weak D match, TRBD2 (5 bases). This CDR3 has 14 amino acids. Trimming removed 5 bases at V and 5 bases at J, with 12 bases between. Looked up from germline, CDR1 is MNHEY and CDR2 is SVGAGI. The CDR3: CASSLLRGTGELFF. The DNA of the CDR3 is TGTGCCAGCAGTCTACTCCGGGGAACCGGGGAGCTGTTTTTT.

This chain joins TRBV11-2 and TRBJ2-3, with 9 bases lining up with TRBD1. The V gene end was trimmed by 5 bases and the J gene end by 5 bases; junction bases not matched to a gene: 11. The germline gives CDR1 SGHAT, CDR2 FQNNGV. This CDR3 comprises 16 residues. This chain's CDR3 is CASSRTGTGMKDTQYF. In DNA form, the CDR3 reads TGTGCCAGCAGCCGAACCGGGACAGGGATGAAAGATACGCAGTATTTT.

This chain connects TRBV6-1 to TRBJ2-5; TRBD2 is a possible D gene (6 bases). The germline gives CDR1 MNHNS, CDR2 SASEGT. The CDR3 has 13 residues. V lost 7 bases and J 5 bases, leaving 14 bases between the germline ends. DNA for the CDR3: TGTGCCAGCATCCGGGGGAGAGAGGAGACCCAGTACTTC. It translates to CASIRGREETQYF.

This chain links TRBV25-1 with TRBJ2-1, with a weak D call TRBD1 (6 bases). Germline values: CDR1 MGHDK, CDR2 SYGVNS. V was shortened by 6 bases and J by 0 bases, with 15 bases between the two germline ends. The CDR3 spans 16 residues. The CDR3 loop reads CASSKQGWDSYNEQFF. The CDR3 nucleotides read TGTGCCAGCAGCAAACAGGGCTGGGACTCCTACAATGAGCAGTTCTTC.

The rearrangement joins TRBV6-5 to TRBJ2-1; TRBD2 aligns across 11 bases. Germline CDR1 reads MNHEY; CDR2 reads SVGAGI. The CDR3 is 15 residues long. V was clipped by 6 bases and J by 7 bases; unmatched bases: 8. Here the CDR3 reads CASRTTSGSWNEQFF. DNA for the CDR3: TGTGCCAGCAGAACAACTAGCGGGAGTTGGAATGAGCAGTTCTTC.

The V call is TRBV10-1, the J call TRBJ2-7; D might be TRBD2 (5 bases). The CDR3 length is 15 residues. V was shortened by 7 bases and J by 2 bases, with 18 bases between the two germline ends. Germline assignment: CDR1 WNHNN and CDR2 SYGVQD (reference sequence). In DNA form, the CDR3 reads TGCGCCAGCAATATGGCGCTCGGGGTAACCTACGAGCAGTACTTC. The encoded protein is CASNMALGVTYEQYF.

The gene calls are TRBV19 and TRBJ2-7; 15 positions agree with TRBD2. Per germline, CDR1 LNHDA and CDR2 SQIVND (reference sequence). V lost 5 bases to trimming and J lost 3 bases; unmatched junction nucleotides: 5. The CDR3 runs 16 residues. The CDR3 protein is CASSRRTSGRVYEQYF. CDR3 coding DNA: TGTGCCAGTAGTCGGAGGACTAGCGGGAGGGTCTACGAGCAGTACTTC.

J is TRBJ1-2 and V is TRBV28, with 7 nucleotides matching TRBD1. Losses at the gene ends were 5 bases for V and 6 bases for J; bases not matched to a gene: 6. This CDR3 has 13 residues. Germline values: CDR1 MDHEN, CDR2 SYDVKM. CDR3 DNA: TGTGCCAGCAGTCCTACAGGGGTGGATGGCTACACCTTC. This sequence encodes CASSPTGVDGYTF.

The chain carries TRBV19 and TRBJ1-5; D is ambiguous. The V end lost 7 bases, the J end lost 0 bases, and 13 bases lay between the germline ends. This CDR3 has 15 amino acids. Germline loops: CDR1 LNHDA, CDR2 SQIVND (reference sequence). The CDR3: CASMLGSDSNQPQHF. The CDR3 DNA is TGTGCCAGTATGTTGGGGAGTGATAGCAATCAGCCCCAGCATTTT. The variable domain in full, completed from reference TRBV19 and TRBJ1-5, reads DGGITQSPKYLFRKEGQNVTLSCEQNLNHDAMYWYRQDPGQGLRLIYYSQIVNDFQKGDIAEGYSVSREKKESFPLTVTSAQKNPTAFYLCASMLGSDSNQPQHFGDGTRLSIL.

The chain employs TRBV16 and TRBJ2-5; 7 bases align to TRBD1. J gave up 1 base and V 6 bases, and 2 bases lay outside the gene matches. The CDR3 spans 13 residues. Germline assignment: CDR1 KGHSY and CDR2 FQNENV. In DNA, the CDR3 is TGTGCCAGCAGGGGACAGCCCCAAGAGACCCAGTACTTC. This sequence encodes CASRGQPQETQYF. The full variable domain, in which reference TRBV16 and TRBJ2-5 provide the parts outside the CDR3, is GEEVAQTPKHLVRGEGQKAKLYCAPIKGHSYVFWYQQVLKNEFKFLISFQNENVFDETGMPKERFSAKCLPNSPCSLEIQATKLEDSAVYFCASRGQPQETQYFGPGTRLLVL.

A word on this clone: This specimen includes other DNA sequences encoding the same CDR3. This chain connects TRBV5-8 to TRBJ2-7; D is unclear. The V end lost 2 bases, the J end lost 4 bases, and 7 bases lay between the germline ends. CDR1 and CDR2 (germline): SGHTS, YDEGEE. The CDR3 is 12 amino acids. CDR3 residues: CASSLPAYEQYF. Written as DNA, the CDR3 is TGTGCCAGCAGCTTACCGGCGTACGAGCAGTACTTC.

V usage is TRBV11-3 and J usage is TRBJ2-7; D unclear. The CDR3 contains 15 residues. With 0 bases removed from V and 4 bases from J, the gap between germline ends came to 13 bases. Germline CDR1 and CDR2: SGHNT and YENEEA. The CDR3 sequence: CASSLDGRVGYEQYF. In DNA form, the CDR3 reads TGTGCCAGCAGCTTAGATGGAAGAGTCGGTTACGAGCAGTACTTC.

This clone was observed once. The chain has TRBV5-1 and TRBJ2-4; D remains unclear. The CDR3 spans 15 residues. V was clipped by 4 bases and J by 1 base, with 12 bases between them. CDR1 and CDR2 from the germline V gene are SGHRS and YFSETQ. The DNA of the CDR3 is TGCGCCAGCAGCCCCACCGAACTGGCCAAAAACATTCAGTACTTC. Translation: CASSPTELAKNIQYF.

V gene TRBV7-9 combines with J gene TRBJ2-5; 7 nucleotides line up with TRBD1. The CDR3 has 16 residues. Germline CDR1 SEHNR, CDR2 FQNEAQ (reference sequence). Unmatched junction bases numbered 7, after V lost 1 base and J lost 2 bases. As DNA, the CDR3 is TGTGCCAGCAGCTTAGTAGGGCAGGGGGAGCAAGAGACCCAGTACTTC. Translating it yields CASSLVGQGEQETQYF.

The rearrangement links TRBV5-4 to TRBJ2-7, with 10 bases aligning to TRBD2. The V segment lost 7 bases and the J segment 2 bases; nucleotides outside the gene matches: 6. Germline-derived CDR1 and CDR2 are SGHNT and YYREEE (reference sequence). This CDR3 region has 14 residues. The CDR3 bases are TGTGCCAGCTCGACTAGCGGGCATACCTACGAGCAGTACTTC. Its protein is CASSTSGHTYEQYF.

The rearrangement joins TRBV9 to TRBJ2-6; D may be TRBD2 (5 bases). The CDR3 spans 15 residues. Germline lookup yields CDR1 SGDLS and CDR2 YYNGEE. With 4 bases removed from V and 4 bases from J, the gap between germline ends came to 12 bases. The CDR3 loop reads CASSLTTGGANVLTF. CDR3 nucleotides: TGTGCCAGCAGCCTCACCACGGGGGGGGCCAACGTCCTGACTTTC.